This paragraph covers one T cell receptor (beta chain) sequence. This sample was included in a study of T cell changes during pregnancy in multiple sclerosis. The V end lost 1 base, the J end lost 5 bases, and 8 bases lay between the germline ends. This CDR3 comprises 13 residues. Germline assignment: CDR1 SNHLY and CDR2 FYNNEI. Sequenced by immunoSEQ multiplex PCR; TCRdb stores in-frame clones only, minus some. Among roughly 40,000 clones listed, roughly 90% were seen once. This clonotype originated in a female donor with multiple sclerosis, enrolled in a pregnancy study. This chain links TRBV2 with TRBJ2-5, with no clear D. This material consisted of CD8+ T cells from peripheral blood mononuclear cells, taken in the first trimester of pregnancy. CDR3 region: CASSEGHAETQYF. The CDR3 DNA is TGTGCCAGCAGTGAAGGCCATGCGGAGACCCAGTACTTC.